These 28 T cell receptor beta chains share one sample of origin, sequenced in a study of beta chain features in type 1 diabetes. Findings and caveats of the study: Patients with Type 1 diabetes showed moderately but significantly shorter TCRB CDR3s in all four CD4+ subsets.

Antigen specificity for these receptors is unknown. The study reverse transcribed the entire isolated RNA, so it sequenced expressed TCRB transcripts. Profiling relied on immunoSEQ multiplex PCR, and the TCRdb table lists in-frame clones only, not all of them. This table has 550,000 to 850,000 clones, roughly an eighth appearing once. The source material was naive CD4+ T cells from blood. Every receptor here comes from a man in his late teens or twenties with type 1 diabetes.

This clone was detected only a few times. V and J are TRBV7-2 and TRBJ2-7, with D uncertain. Germline values: CDR1 SGHTA, CDR2 FQGNSA. V lost 4 bases and J lost 0, with 13 bases in between. The CDR3 has 15 amino acids. CDR3 bases: TGTGCCAGCAGCTCCCGTACCGGCAGCTCCTACGAGCAGTACTTC. Its protein product is CASSSRTGSSYEQYF.

A remark on this clone: Other DNA sequences in the same sample also yield this CDR3. V gene TRBV28 combines with J gene TRBJ1-2, with unresolved D. The CDR3 contains 12 residues. The germline V and J ends were trimmed by 4 bases and 1 base, with 4 bases remaining between them. Germline values: CDR1 MDHEN, CDR2 SYDVKM. The CDR3 DNA is TGTGCCAGCAGTTCGGATAACTATGGCTACACCTTC. As protein: CASSSDNYGYTF.

This clone was recorded a few times. The chain carries TRBV21-1 and TRBJ2-5. TRBV21-1 is reported as a pseudogene. The CDR3 runs to 15 residues. The CDR3 coding sequence is TGTGCCAGCAGCAAAGGGCCCCCCGGCCGGGAGACCCAGTACTTC. It specifies CASSKGPPGRETQYF.

This clone showed up just a few times. The chain uses TRBV5-4 and TRBJ2-2; no clear D. The CDR3 runs to 15 residues. Germline V gene sequence: CDR1 SGHNT, CDR2 YYREEE (reference sequence). Trimming stripped 2 bases from V and 0 bases from J, with 8 bases between. The CDR3 coding sequence is TGTGCCAGCAGCTTCTTCGTAACGAACACCGGGGAGCTGTTTTTT. Its protein product is CASSFFVTNTGELFF.

This chain connects TRBV4-2 to TRBJ2-1; TRBD2 is a possible D gene (6 bases). From germline, CDR1 is LGHNA and CDR2 YNFKEQ. V lost 0 bases and J 4 bases, leaving 13 bases between the germline ends. The CDR3 contains 16 residues. The CDR3 region has the DNA TGTGCCAGCAGCCAAGAAGGAGGGGACGGGTACAATGAGCAGTTCTTC. Its translation: CASSQEGGDGYNEQFF.

This clone was seen a handful of times. This sequence joins TRBV5-4 and TRBJ1-2; unclear D gene. The CDR3 contains 13 residues. Trimming took 4 bases from V and 2 from J, leaving 9 bases between them. Germline CDR1 SGHNT, CDR2 YYREEE (reference sequence). The CDR3 loop is CASSPSGNYGYTF. The CDR3 DNA reads as TGTGCCAGCAGCCCATCGGGGAACTATGGCTACACCTTC.

The chain uses TRBV5-6 and TRBJ1-1; a weak D match, TRBD1 (6 bases). This CDR3 region has 14 residues. The germline CDR1 and CDR2 sequences are SGHDT and YYEEEE. V lost 2 bases and J lost 3, with 11 bases in between. The CDR3 protein is CASSFSGEDTEAFF. CDR3 in DNA: TGTGCCAGCAGCTTCTCAGGGGAGGACACTGAAGCTTTCTTT.

The chain uses TRBV14 and TRBJ2-5; D unclear. Between the trimmed V and J ends, which lost 2 bases and 0 bases, there was a span of 7 bases. The CDR3 covers 14 residues. Germline loops: CDR1 SGHDN, CDR2 FVKESK. CDR3 loop: CASSQIRDQETQYF. Written as DNA, the CDR3 is TGTGCCAGCAGCCAAATAAGGGACCAAGAGACCCAGTACTTC. Full variable domain (rest looked up from reference TRBV14 and TRBJ2-5): EAGVTQFPSHSVIEKGQTVTLRCDPISGHDNLYWYRRVMGKEIKFLLHFVKESKQDESGMPNNRFLAERTGGTYSTLKVQPAELEDSGVYFCASSQIRDQETQYFGPGTRLLVL.

This clone was observed a handful of times. This chain connects TRBV7-9 to TRBJ1-4; D not resolved. The CDR3 sequence is 14 residues long. The V gene lost 5 bases and the J gene lost 5 bases, with 12 bases spanning the gap. Germline values: CDR1 SEHNR, CDR2 FQNEAQ (reference sequence). CDR3 amino acids: CASSPGRENEKLFF. The CDR3 DNA reads as TGTGCCAGCAGCCCTGGACGGGAGAATGAAAAACTGTTTTTT.

The chain carries TRBV5-1 and TRBJ1-6, with D possibly matching TRBD1 (5 bases). Germline assignment: CDR1 SGHRS and CDR2 YFSETQ. This CDR3 region has 15 residues. V was cut by 0 bases and J by 8 bases, with 12 bases left in between. The CDR3 DNA reads as TGCGCCAGCAGCTTGGACCCTGGAGGGGATTCACCCCTCCACTTT. It encodes CASSLDPGGDSPLHF.

This sequence joins TRBV7-2 and TRBJ1-6; tentative D call: TRBD1 (6 bases). The CDR3 contains 14 residues. Germline CDR1 and CDR2: SGHTA and FQGNSA. V lost 4 bases and J 8 bases, leaving 12 bases between the germline ends. CDR3 sequence: CASSYRAKDSPLHF. In nucleotides, the CDR3 is TGTGCCAGCAGCTACAGGGCTAAGGATTCACCCCTCCACTTT.

The J gene is TRBJ2-7, the V gene TRBV7-8, with 9 nucleotides matching TRBD2. Germline CDR1 is SGHVS and CDR2 is FQNEAQ. The ends lost 5 bases at V and 6 bases at J; junction bases unmatched: 11. This CDR3 has 15 residues. The CDR3 here is CASSPPGLALGEQYF. In DNA form, the CDR3 reads TGTGCCAGCAGCCCTCCGGGACTAGCTCTAGGCGAGCAGTACTTC. Full variable domain (outside the CDR3, taken from reference TRBV7-8 and TRBJ2-7): GAGVSQSPRYKVAKRGQDVALRCDPISGHVSLFWYQQALGQGPEFLTYFQNEAQLDKSGLPSDRFFAERPEGSVSTLKIQRTQQEDSAVYLCASSPPGLALGEQYFGPGTRLTVT.

This clone was picked up a small number of times. The chain is built from TRBV5-1 and TRBJ2-7; D uncertain. Germline V lookup: CDR1 SGHRS, CDR2 YFSETQ. The CDR3 spans 11 residues. Deletions cut 4 bases from V and 5 bases from J, with 7 bases between. CDR3 bases: TGCGCCAGCAGCGCCCGGGACGAGCAGTACTTC. It specifies CASSARDEQYF.

The V and J genes are TRBV7-3 and TRBJ2-6; D not resolved. CDR1 and CDR2 from the germline V gene are SGHTA and FQGTGA. Deletions cut 2 bases from V and 0 bases from J, with 5 bases between. The CDR3 covers 15 residues. The CDR3 sequence: CASSLGNSGANVLTF. The CDR3 coding sequence is TGTGCCAGCAGCTTAGGAAACTCTGGGGCCAACGTCCTGACTTTC.

The chain employs TRBV10-3 and TRBJ2-5; D perhaps matches TRBD1 (5 bases). This CDR3 comprises 12 residues. The germline V gene has CDR1 ENHRY and CDR2 SYGVKD. The ends were cut back, 8 bases at V and 2 bases at J, with 9 bases in the middle. CDR3 DNA: TGTGCCATCGGGGCAGGACAAGAGACCCAGTACTTC. Its protein is CAIGAGQETQYF.

This clone came up a few times. The chain is built from TRBV29-1 and TRBJ1-1, with D tentatively TRBD1 (5 bases). Germline CDR1 SQVTM, CDR2 ANQGSEA. The V gene lost 4 bases and the J gene lost 0 bases, with 18 bases spanning the gap. The CDR3 is 16 residues long. CDR3 DNA sequence: TGCAGCGTTGCTACAAGGTGGGGGGTGGTGAACACTGAAGCTTTCTTT. Amino acids: CSVATRWGVVNTEAFF.

The rearrangement joins TRBV30 to TRBJ2-1; D unresolved. CDR1 is GTSNPN and CDR2 is SVGIG in the germline V gene (reference sequence). The V end lost 6 bases, the J end lost 10 bases, and 7 bases lay between the germline ends. This CDR3 region has 9 residues. The CDR3: CACMREQFF. The CDR3 coding sequence is TGTGCCTGTATGAGAGAGCAGTTCTTC.

The genes are TRBV30 and TRBJ2-7; the match to TRBD1 covers 9 bases. V shed 5 bases, J shed 2 bases, and the junction held 4 bases outside the gene matches. The CDR3 extends over 13 amino acids. Germline lookup yields CDR1 GTSNPN and CDR2 SVGIG (reference sequence). The CDR3 loop reads CAWARDRAYEQYF. The CDR3 coding sequence is TGTGCCTGGGCGCGGGACAGGGCCTACGAGCAGTACTTC.

This chain links TRBV5-6 with TRBJ2-1; D gene unclear. Germline V gives CDR1 SGHDT, CDR2 YYEEEE. Trimming took 0 bases from V and 9 from J, leaving 7 bases between them. The CDR3 extends over 12 amino acids. CDR3 in DNA: TGTGCCAGCAGCTTGGGACTTCTTGAGCAGTTCTTC. It encodes CASSLGLLEQFF.

J is TRBJ1-1 and V is TRBV30; 9 bases are a match to TRBD1. The junction had 13 bases not matched to a gene; V was cut back by 3 bases and J by 2 bases. The CDR3 is 17 amino acids. Looked up from germline, CDR1 is GTSNPN and CDR2 is SVGIG (reference sequence). The CDR3: CAWRSTLKGQGNTEAFF. The CDR3 bases are TGTGCCTGGAGGTCCACCTTAAAGGGACAGGGAAACACTGAAGCTTTCTTT. Drawing the rest from reference TRBV30 and TRBJ1-1, the complete variable domain is SQTIHQWPATLVQPVGSPLSLECTVEGTSNPNLYWYRQAAGRGLQLLFYSVGIGQISSEVPQNLSASRPQDRQFILSSKKLLLSDSGFYLCAWRSTLKGQGNTEAFFGQGTRLTVV.

This clone was found a few times. The chain carries TRBV27 and TRBJ2-1, with D tentatively TRBD2 (5 bases). V was clipped by 6 bases and J by 0 bases, with 12 bases between them. Germline values: CDR1 MNHEY, CDR2 SMNVEV (reference sequence). This CDR3 has 15 residues. CDR3 in DNA: TGTGCCAGCAGCTCACTAGAGCGCTCCTACAATGAGCAGTTCTTC. Translated: CASSSLERSYNEQFF.

A few counts support this clone. This chain links TRBV29-1 with TRBJ2-7; no clear D gene. Trimming pared 4 bases from V and 4 bases from J, leaving 14 bases between. This CDR3 spans 13 amino acids. The V gene's germline CDR1 is SQVTM and CDR2 ANQGSEA. The CDR3 nucleotides are TGCAGCGTTGCGTGGACCCCGTATTACGAGCAGTACTTC. Translation gives CSVAWTPYYEQYF.

The rearrangement links TRBV4-2 to TRBJ1-3; D is undetermined. Germline V CDR1 and CDR2: LGHNA, YNFKEQ. Trimming removed 4 bases at V and 2 bases at J, with 6 bases between. The CDR3 contains 13 residues. CDR3 region: CASSLDPGNTIYF. The CDR3 DNA sequence: TGTGCCAGCAGCCTGGATCCTGGAAACACCATATATTTT.

V gene TRBV13 combines with J gene TRBJ1-6, with 7 bases lining up with TRBD1. The CDR3 runs 14 residues. V was pared by 5 bases and J by 8 bases, with 6 bases of the junction left unmatched. Per the germline V gene, CDR1 is PRHDT and CDR2 is FYEKMQ (reference sequence). CDR3 residues: CASSPRGGDSPLHF. CDR3 DNA: TGTGCCAGCAGCCCCAGGGGGGGCGATTCACCCCTCCACTTT.

This clone was observed a handful of times. The rearrangement joins TRBV6-6 to TRBJ2-7; possible D gene TRBD1, 5 bases. CDR1 MNHNY and CDR2 SVGAGI come from the germline V gene (reference sequence). V was cut by 6 bases and J by 3 bases, with 12 bases left in between. The CDR3 extends over 13 amino acids. CDR3 region: CASSRVGHYEQYF. CDR3 coding DNA: TGTGCCAGCAGCCGGGTGGGGCACTACGAGCAGTACTTC.

This chain connects TRBV5-6 to TRBJ2-5, with no clear D. This CDR3 comprises 15 residues. Germline lookup yields CDR1 SGHDT and CDR2 YYEEEE. V lost 7 bases and J lost 4, with 20 bases in between. CDR3 sequence (DNA): TGTGCCAGCCACCTCAGGTTTTTGCCGGGAGAGACCCAGTACTTC. Protein: CASHLRFLPGETQYF.

The genes are TRBV9 and TRBJ2-5; TRBD1 agrees at 8 bases. Germline-derived CDR1 and CDR2 are SGDLS and YYNGEE. This CDR3 is 14 amino acids long. Trimming removed 0 bases from V and 7 bases from J; junction bases left unmatched: 5. In DNA form, the CDR3 reads TGTGCCAGCAGCGTAGAGGGTCAGGGGGCGACCCAGTACTTC. It encodes CASSVEGQGATQYF.

This clone was recorded a few times. The chain employs TRBV29-1 and TRBJ2-2; 8 bases fit TRBD1. The CDR3 spans 13 residues. Germline V lookup: CDR1 SQVTM, CDR2 ANQGSEA. V shed 4 bases and J 4 bases; nucleotides not matched to a gene: 2. The CDR3 DNA sequence: TGCAGCGTTGTGACAGGGGCCACCGGGGAGCTGTTTTTT. Its protein product is CSVVTGATGELFF.